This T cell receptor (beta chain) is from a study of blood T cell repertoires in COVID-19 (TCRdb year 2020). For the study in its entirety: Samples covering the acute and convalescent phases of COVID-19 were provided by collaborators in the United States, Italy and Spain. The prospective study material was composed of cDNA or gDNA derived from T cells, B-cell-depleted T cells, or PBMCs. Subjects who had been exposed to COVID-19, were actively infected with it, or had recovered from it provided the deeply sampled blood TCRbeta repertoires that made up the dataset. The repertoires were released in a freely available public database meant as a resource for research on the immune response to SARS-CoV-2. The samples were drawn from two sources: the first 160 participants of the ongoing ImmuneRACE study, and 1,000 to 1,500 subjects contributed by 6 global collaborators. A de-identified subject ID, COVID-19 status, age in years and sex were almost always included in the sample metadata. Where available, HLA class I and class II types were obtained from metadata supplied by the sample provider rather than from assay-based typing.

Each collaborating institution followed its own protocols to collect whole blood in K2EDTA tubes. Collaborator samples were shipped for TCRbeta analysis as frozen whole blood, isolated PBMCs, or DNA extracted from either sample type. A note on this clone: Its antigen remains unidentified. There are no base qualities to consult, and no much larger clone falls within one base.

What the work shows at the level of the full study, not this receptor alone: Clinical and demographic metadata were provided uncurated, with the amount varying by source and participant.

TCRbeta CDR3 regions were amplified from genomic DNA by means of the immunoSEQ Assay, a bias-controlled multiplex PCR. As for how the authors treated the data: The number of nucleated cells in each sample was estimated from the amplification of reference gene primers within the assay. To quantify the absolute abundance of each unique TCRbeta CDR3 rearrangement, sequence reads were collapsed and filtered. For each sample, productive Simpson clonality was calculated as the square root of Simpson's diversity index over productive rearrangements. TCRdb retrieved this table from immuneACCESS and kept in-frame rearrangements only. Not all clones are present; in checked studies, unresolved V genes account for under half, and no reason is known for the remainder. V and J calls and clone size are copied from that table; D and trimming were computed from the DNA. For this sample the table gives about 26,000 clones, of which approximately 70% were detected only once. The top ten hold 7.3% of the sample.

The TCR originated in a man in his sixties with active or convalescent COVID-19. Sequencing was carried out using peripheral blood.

The CDR3: CASSVFDRVGNYGYTF. The DNA reads TGTGCCAGCAGCGTATTCGATCGGGTGGGTAACTATGGCTACACCTTC. The chain was built from TRBV9 and TRBJ1-2, with no reliable assignment of the D segment. CDR1 and CDR2 (SGDLS, YYNGEE) derive from the germline V gene. The CDR3 goes from the cysteine to the phenylalanine over 16 residues. Only the CDR3 portion is preserved as DNA: 48 bases, with reading frame beginning at the first base. V was cut back by 1 base and J by 1 base, leaving a gap of 14 bases between them. Extended through the reference TRBV9 and TRBJ1-2 proteins, this CDR3 yields the full variable domain: DSGVTQTPKHLITATGQRVTLRCSPRSGDLSVYWYQQSLDQGLQFLIQYYNGEERAKGNILERFSAQQFPDLHSELNLSSLELGDSALYFCASSVFDRVGNYGYTFGSGTRLTVV.